These 25 T cell receptor beta chains were sequenced from one sample in a study of blood T cell repertoires in COVID-19. This table comes from immunoSEQ multiplex PCR, and its TCRdb copy is limited to in-frame clones, with some not included. The sample contains about 170,000 clones, about 85% of which appear only once. The material sequenced was peripheral blood. The receptors were sampled from a human donor with acute or convalescent COVID-19. The donor label of this sample is uncertain.

The rearrangement links TRBV19 to TRBJ2-5; the D is unclear. The ends were cut back, 4 bases at V and 5 bases at J, with 14 bases in the middle. The CDR3 has 14 residues. Looked up from germline, CDR1 is LNHDA and CDR2 is SQIVND (reference sequence). CDR3 residues: CASSTLESLETQYF. Written as DNA, the CDR3 is TGTGCCAGTAGTACCCTCGAGTCCCTGGAGACCCAGTACTTC.

This clone was found a few times. The J gene is TRBJ1-2, the V gene TRBV5-4, with TRBD1 identical over 7 bases. The V gene end was trimmed by 0 bases and the J gene end by 2 bases; junction bases not matched to a gene: 1. Germline-derived CDR1 and CDR2 are SGHNT and YYREEE (reference sequence). CDR3 length: 14 residues. The CDR3 DNA follows: TGTGCCAGCAGCTTGGCGGGACAGAACTATGGCTACACCTTC. This codes for CASSLAGQNYGYTF.

This chain uses TRBV2 with TRBJ1-1, with TRBD1 identical over 7 bases. Looked up from germline, CDR1 is SNHLY and CDR2 is FYNNEI. The CDR3 runs 14 residues. Trimming removed 8 bases from V and 4 bases from J; junction bases left unmatched: 10. Written as DNA, the CDR3 is TGTGCCAGCGGAAAAGGGGGCGTCGGCACTGAAGCTTTCTTT. Its protein product is CASGKGGVGTEAFF.

This sequence joins TRBV19 and TRBJ2-1; 7 positions match TRBD1. Looked up from germline, CDR1 is LNHDA and CDR2 is SQIVND (reference sequence). The CDR3 has 15 amino acids. J lost 8 bases, V lost 4 bases, and 11 bases had no gene match. The CDR3 coding sequence is TGTGCCAGTAGTACTCTCCGGACAGGAACGTATGAGCAGTTCTTC. Its protein is CASSTLRTGTYEQFF.

The chain links TRBV5-4 to TRBJ2-5; TRBD1 agrees at 7 bases. Germline assignment: CDR1 SGHNT and CDR2 YYREEE (reference sequence). This CDR3 contains 14 residues. V lost 4 bases, J lost 0 bases, and 3 bases stayed unmatched. Here the CDR3 reads CASSLDRYQETQYF. The CDR3 region has the DNA TGTGCCAGCAGCCTGGACAGGTACCAAGAGACCCAGTACTTC.

This chain joins TRBV9 and TRBJ2-3; TRBD2 matches 12 bases. This CDR3 region has 17 residues. Germline CDR1 is SGDLS and CDR2 is YYNGEE. J was trimmed by 4 bases and V by 3 bases; bases with no gene match: 9. The CDR3 region is CASSAPRASGGADTQYF. The CDR3 nucleotides read TGTGCCAGCAGCGCCCCCCGGGCTAGCGGGGGGGCAGATACGCAGTATTTT.

The rearrangement uses TRBV18 and TRBJ1-1; TRBD1 matches 10 bases. V lost 5 bases to trimming and J lost 0 bases; unmatched junction nucleotides: 12. The germline V gene encodes CDR1 KGHSH and CDR2 LQKENI. The CDR3 covers 18 residues. CDR3 sequence: CASSVTGGGRGMNTEAFF. The CDR3 DNA follows: TGTGCCAGCTCAGTGACAGGGGGCGGGCGAGGGATGAACACTGAAGCTTTCTTT.

The chain couples TRBV29-1 to TRBJ1-5, with 7 bases aligning to TRBD1. V lost 4 bases to trimming and J lost 5 bases; unmatched junction nucleotides: 8. This CDR3 comprises 14 residues. Germline V gene lookup returns CDR1 SQVTM and CDR2 ANQGSEA. In DNA form, the CDR3 reads TGCAGCGTTGTTACGGGGGACAGCTATCAGCCCCAGCATTTT. Its protein is CSVVTGDSYQPQHF.

This clone was detected ten times or more. The V and J genes are TRBV6-5 and TRBJ1-6; TRBD1 matches 7 bases. In germline, CDR1 is MNHEY, CDR2 SVGAGI. The CDR3 consists of 13 residues. Trimming at V came to 8 bases and at J to 6 bases, leaving 4 bases not matched to a gene. Written as DNA, the CDR3 is TGTGCCAGCCGACAGGGACTTAATTCACCCCTCCACTTT. It yields the protein CASRQGLNSPLHF.

The CDR3 DNA reads as TGTGCCTGGAGTACATTCCGGGACAGGGGGCAGCCCCAGCATTTT. Residues: CAWSTFRDRGQPQHF. This sequence joins TRBV30 and TRBJ1-5; 11 nucleotides line up with TRBD1. V dropped 2 bases and J dropped 7; count of bases not matched to a gene: 7. CDR3 length equals 15 residues. Germline V CDR1 and CDR2: GTSNPN, SVGIG (reference sequence).

The J gene is TRBJ1-1, the V gene TRBV3-1 (or the pseudogene TRBV3-2); unclear D gene. Deletions cut 5 bases from V and 10 bases from J, with 14 bases between. The CDR3 runs to 12 residues. Germline-derived CDR1 and CDR2 are LGHDT and YNNKEL (reference sequence). The DNA of the CDR3 is TGTGCCAGCAGCAAACCCGGGTCGGGAGCTTTCTTT. It codes for CASSKPGSGAFF.

V gene TRBV10-1 combines with J gene TRBJ1-5; no definite D call. The V gene's germline CDR1 is WNHNN and CDR2 SYGVQD (reference sequence). V shed 10 bases and J shed 3 bases, with 13 bases lying between them. The CDR3 is made up of 13 amino acids. CDR3 amino acids: CANKERFNQPQHF. DNA of the CDR3: TGCGCCAACAAGGAGCGGTTCAATCAGCCCCAGCATTTT.

The V and J genes are TRBV5-6 and TRBJ2-1, with D perhaps matching TRBD2 (5 bases). The V gene lost 5 bases and the J gene lost 5 bases, with 14 bases spanning the gap. The germline CDR1 and CDR2 sequences are SGHDT and YYEEEE. The CDR3 runs 14 residues. Written as DNA, the CDR3 is TGTGCCAGCAGTACGCTGGACGGGGACAATGAGCAGTTCTTC. As protein: CASSTLDGDNEQFF.

This chain connects TRBV6-5 to TRBJ1-4; unclear D gene. Germline V gene sequence: CDR1 MNHEY, CDR2 SVGAGI. This CDR3 is 15 amino acids long. V gave up 0 bases and J gave up 8 bases, with 13 bases separating them. The CDR3: CASSYSTARGEKLFF. CDR3 sequence (DNA): TGTGCCAGCAGTTACTCGACCGCCCGAGGGGAAAAACTGTTTTTT.

V usage is TRBV27 and J usage is TRBJ2-4; 9 bases are shared with TRBD2. Germline V gene data show CDR1 as MNHEY and CDR2 as SMNVEV (reference sequence). CDR3 length: 17 amino acids. Losses at the gene ends were 5 bases for V and 0 bases for J; bases not matched to a gene: 8. CDR3 nucleotides: TGTGCCAGCAGTGTAGGGTGGCGGGGGGGAGCCAAAAACATTCAGTACTTC. It is translated as CASSVGWRGGAKNIQYF.

This chain connects TRBV5-1 to TRBJ2-7, with 12 nucleotides matching TRBD1. The V gene end was trimmed by 4 bases and the J gene end by 5 bases; junction bases not matched to a gene: 4. Germline CDR1 SGHRS, CDR2 YFSETQ. The CDR3 covers 14 residues. The CDR3 DNA follows: TGCGCCAGCAGCGGGGGACAGGGGGCCAACGAGCAGTACTTC. It is translated as CASSGGQGANEQYF.

This sequence joins TRBV4-2 and TRBJ1-4, with D unclear. The CDR3 runs 16 residues. The V end lost 1 base, the J end lost 2 bases, and 11 bases lay between the germline ends. Per the germline V gene, CDR1 is LGHNA and CDR2 is YNFKEQ. The chain's CDR3 is CASSQARGPTNEKLFF. The CDR3 DNA follows: TGTGCCAGCAGCCAAGCACGAGGCCCTACTAATGAAAAACTGTTTTTT.

The chain employs TRBV7-2 and TRBJ2-7; a weak D match, TRBD1 (6 bases). The CDR3 length is 12 residues. In germline, CDR1 is SGHTA, CDR2 FQGNSA. Trimming cost V 6 bases and J 0 bases, with 6 bases left between them. For the CDR3, the DNA is TGTGCCAGCAGGACAGGCTCCTACGAGCAGTACTTC. Translating gives CASRTGSYEQYF.

The CDR3 here is CASSLERGGIQYF. The CDR3 DNA is TGTGCCAGCAGCTTAGAGCGGGGGGGCATTCAGTACTTC. The chain recombines TRBV11-2 with TRBJ2-4; 9 bases are shared with TRBD2. Trimming cost V 0 bases and J 9 bases; bases outside gene matches: 0. This CDR3 is 13 amino acids long. From germline, CDR1 is SGHAT and CDR2 FQNNGV.

The chain links TRBV7-9 to TRBJ2-7; TRBD1 matches 7 bases. This CDR3 has 15 residues. CDR1 and CDR2 from the germline V gene are SEHNR and FQNEAQ (reference sequence). The V and J ends lost 2 bases and 2 bases, in that order; junction bases with no gene match: 6. For the CDR3, the DNA is TGTGCCAGCAGCTTACTCCGGGACAGACCCTACGAGCAGTACTTC. Its protein is CASSLLRDRPYEQYF.

The chain carries TRBV7-9 and TRBJ1-5, with a tentative D call TRBD1 (6 bases). Trimming left V 1 base short and J 3 bases short, with 10 bases between. This CDR3 is built from 15 residues. Germline CDR1 reads SEHNR; CDR2 reads FQNEAQ (reference sequence). CDR3 region: CASSLGDTVNQPQHF. CDR3 coding DNA: TGTGCCAGCAGCTTAGGGGACACCGTCAATCAGCCCCAGCATTTT.

This CDR3 is CATSEGTSGGGTDTQYF. The CDR3 bases are TGTGCCACCAGTGAAGGGACTAGCGGGGGGGGGACAGATACGCAGTATTTT. The chain uses TRBV24-1 and TRBJ2-3, with 16 bases lining up with TRBD2. The V gene end was trimmed by 4 bases and the J gene end by 3 bases; junction bases not matched to a gene: 3. The CDR3 sequence is 17 residues long. The germline V gene has CDR1 KGHDR and CDR2 SFDVKD.

The rearrangement links TRBV3-1 (or the pseudogene TRBV3-2) to TRBJ1-1; perhaps TRBD1 as D (6 bases). This CDR3 contains 11 residues. Trimming shortened V by 4 bases and J by 10 bases, and 10 bases separated the two germline ends. Germline CDR1 and CDR2: LGHDT and YNNKEL (reference sequence). CDR3 amino acids: CASSRGQGAFF. The DNA for the CDR3 is TGTGCCAGCAGCCGGGGGCAGGGAGCTTTCTTT.

The chain recombines TRBV7-2 with TRBJ2-5, with 7 bases aligning to TRBD1. The CDR3 is 16 residues long. CDR1 SGHTA and CDR2 FQGNSA come from the germline V gene. J gave up 4 bases and V 1 base, and 9 bases lay outside the gene matches. CDR3 in DNA: TGTGCCAGCAGCTTAGGGCCAGGGGGTGTACGAGAGACCCAGTACTTC. Translating it yields CASSLGPGGVRETQYF.

V is TRBV28 and J is TRBJ1-2; 8 bases match TRBD1. V gave up 4 bases and J gave up 8 bases; unmatched junction bases: 12. Germline V gene lookup returns CDR1 MDHEN and CDR2 SYDVKM. The CDR3 runs 15 residues. Here the CDR3 DNA reads TGTGCCAGCAGTTCCTATACCAACGACAGGGGCGGCTACACCTTC. Translated, it gives CASSSYTNDRGGYTF.